The next 29 T cell receptor beta chains were all read from a single sample in a study of T cells of healthy individuals. Each CDR3 protein gets one entry after TCRdb re-called the 5' RACE reads with MiXCR. Found here are about 96,000 distinct CDR3 sequences, 15% to 20% of them singletons; the top ten hold 6.2%. The receptors stem from a human donor in good health.

Ten or more counts support this clonotype. The chain combines TRBV5-6 with TRBJ1-2; D may be TRBD1 (5 bases). Trimming left V 0 bases short and J 4 bases short, with 10 bases between. The germline CDR1 and CDR2 sequences are SGHDT and YYEEEE. This CDR3 comprises 14 residues. CDR3 sequence: CASSLALTGYGYTF. CDR3 DNA sequence: TGTGCCAGCAGCTTGGCCCTCACAGGCTATGGCTACACCTTC.

The chain links TRBV28 to TRBJ1-5, with 8 bases fitting TRBD1. The CDR3 contains 14 residues. CDR1 and CDR2 (germline): MDHEN, SYDVKM. Germline trimming cut 6 bases from V and 3 bases from J; bases unmatched to any gene: 4. Written as DNA, the CDR3 is TGTGCCAGCAGGCTGGGACAGGACAATCAGCCCCAGCATTTT. It specifies CASRLGQDNQPQHF. The variable domain in full, with the rest retrieved from reference TRBV28 and TRBJ1-5, is DVKVTQSSRYLVKRTGEKVFLECVQDMDHENMFWYRQDPGLGLRLIYFSYDVKMKEKGDIPEGYSVSREKKERFSLILESASTNQTSMYLCASRLGQDNQPQHFGDGTRLSIL.

The chain recombines TRBV9 with TRBJ2-2, with 13 bases aligning to TRBD2. The CDR3 length is 16 residues. V gave up 5 bases and J gave up 3 bases; unmatched junction bases: 4. Germline assignment: CDR1 SGDLS and CDR2 YYNGEE. The CDR3 bases are TGTGCCAGCAGTACTAGCGGGGGGGCCCACACCGGGGAGCTGTTTTTT. It yields the protein CASSTSGGAHTGELFF.

The V call is TRBV20-1, the J call TRBJ2-5, with a weak D call TRBD2 (6 bases). CDR1 and CDR2 (germline): DFQATT, SNEGSKA (reference sequence). CDR3 length: 14 residues. The ends were cut back, 2 bases at V and 1 base at J, with 11 bases in the middle. The CDR3 DNA reads TGCAGTGCTAGAACCGGGGGTTCCCAAGAGACCCAGTACTTC. As protein: CSARTGGSQETQYF.

This clonotype has only a few counts. V and J are TRBV5-4 and TRBJ1-2; no firm D call. The ends were cut back, 6 bases at V and 2 bases at J, with 17 bases in the middle. Germline V gene data show CDR1 as SGHNT and CDR2 as YYREEE (reference sequence). This CDR3 region has 15 residues. Here the CDR3 DNA reads TGTGCCAGCAAGGAGAACCTCGCCCTCAACTATGGCTACACCTTC. Translation gives CASKENLALNYGYTF.

The V gene is TRBV10-3, the J gene TRBJ2-1; D not certain. V was cut by 11 bases and J by 7 bases, with 15 bases left in between. The CDR3 runs 12 residues. Germline V gene sequence: CDR1 ENHRY, CDR2 SYGVKD. The CDR3 DNA sequence: TGTGCCTCCCCGGGCGCGCTAAATGAGCAGTTCTTC. Its protein is CASPGALNEQFF.

This clonotype was seen at least ten times. The chain recombines TRBV29-1 with TRBJ2-3; D gene uncertain. Germline V gene sequence: CDR1 SQVTM, CDR2 ANQGSEA. Deletions cut 4 bases from V and 2 bases from J, with 10 bases between. CDR3 size: 13 residues. The CDR3 loop is CSVVDPSTDTQYF. CDR3 in DNA: TGCAGCGTTGTTGATCCGTCCACAGATACGCAGTATTTT.

This clonotype was seen at least ten times. V gene TRBV19 combines with J gene TRBJ1-2, with 9 positions matching TRBD1. The CDR3 has 11 residues. The germline V gene has CDR1 LNHDA and CDR2 SQIVND (reference sequence). V gave up 6 bases and J gave up 8 bases; unmatched junction bases: 1. CDR3 residues: CASRQGAGYTF. The CDR3 coding sequence is TGTGCCAGTAGACAGGGGGCCGGCTACACCTTC.

This rearrangement joins TRBV28 to TRBJ2-1, with a tentative D call TRBD2 (6 bases). The CDR3 runs to 16 residues. CDR1 is MDHEN, CDR2 SYDVKM, per germline. V dropped 3 bases and J dropped 0 bases, with 12 bases sitting between them. The CDR3 sequence: CASSFLRDLSYNEQFF. The CDR3 DNA reads TGTGCCAGCAGTTTTTTGCGGGACCTCTCCTACAATGAGCAGTTCTTC.

On this clonotype itself: Since a much larger clone is just one base distant, this may be a read error. The CDR3 loop is CASSPGQNYEQYF. The CDR3 DNA sequence: TGTGCCAGCAGCCCGGGACAGAACTACGAGCAGTACTTC. The chain carries TRBV12-3 or TRBV12-4 and TRBJ2-7; 7 nucleotides agree with TRBD1. With 6 bases clipped from V and 3 bases from J, the junction kept 5 bases outside the gene matches. The CDR3 has 13 amino acids.

This clonotype was found a few times. The CDR3 DNA is TGCAGCACGGGACAGGGGGCGAATGAGCAGTTCTTC. It is translated as CSTGQGANEQFF. The rearrangement joins TRBV29-1 to TRBJ2-1; 12 positions match TRBD1. The V and J ends lost 8 bases and 7 bases, in that order; junction bases with no gene match: 3. In germline, CDR1 is SQVTM, CDR2 ANQGSEA. The CDR3 covers 12 residues.

This clonotype appeared a few times. The rearrangement uses TRBV12-3 or TRBV12-4 and TRBJ1-5; D may be TRBD1 (5 bases). CDR3 length equals 14 residues. The V and J ends lost 4 bases and 4 bases respectively, with 11 bases between them. The CDR3 spells CASSSVSGNQPQHF. The CDR3 nucleotides read TGTGCCAGCAGTTCAGTATCAGGGAATCAGCCCCAGCATTTT.

This clonotype was recorded at least ten times. The V and J genes are TRBV18 and TRBJ1-6; a weak D match, TRBD1 (5 bases). Germline V gene lookup returns CDR1 KGHSH and CDR2 LQKENI. The CDR3 length is 13 residues. Trimming removed 2 bases from V and 6 bases from J, with 5 bases in between. CDR3 bases: TGTGCCAGCTCACCAGGGGGTAATTCACCCCTCCACTTT. This codes for CASSPGGNSPLHF.

The chain employs TRBV4-3 and TRBJ2-2, with D unclear. The germline V gene has CDR1 LGHNA and CDR2 YSLEER. Trimming took off 1 base at V and 5 bases at J, with 8 bases between the two ends. The CDR3 runs 14 residues. The CDR3 nucleotides read TGCGCCAGCAGCCAAGTAATGCGTACCGGGGAGCTGTTTTTT. Protein product: CASSQVMRTGELFF.

The CDR3 region is CASSTPTTNLATNEKLFF. The DNA for the CDR3 is TGTGCCAGCAGCACTCCGACAACTAACCTTGCAACTAATGAAAAACTGTTTTTT. This sequence joins TRBV7-8 and TRBJ1-4; D remains unclear. The CDR3 spans 18 residues. V gave up 5 bases and J gave up 0 bases, with 19 bases separating them. In germline, CDR1 is SGHVS, CDR2 FQNEAQ. Supplemented by reference TRBV7-8 and TRBJ1-4, the full variable domain reads GAGVSQSPRYKVAKRGQDVALRCDPISGHVSLFWYQQALGQGPEFLTYFQNEAQLDKSGLPSDRFFAERPEGSVSTLKIQRTQQEDSAVYLCASSTPTTNLATNEKLFFGSGTQLSVL.

This clonotype was found a few times. The chain carries TRBV7-3 and TRBJ2-1; tentatively, D is TRBD2 (5 bases). Per germline, CDR1 SGHTA and CDR2 FQGTGA. V was trimmed by 1 base and J by 2 bases, leaving 12 bases between them. The CDR3 contains 16 residues. CDR3 protein: CASSLNSFGAYNEQFF. In nucleotides, the CDR3 is TGTGCCAGCAGCTTAAATTCATTCGGGGCCTACAATGAGCAGTTCTTC.

This clonotype was counted a few times. The chain recombines TRBV29-1 with TRBJ2-1; D may be TRBD2 (6 bases). The CDR3 consists of 14 residues. V was clipped by 5 bases and J by 5 bases, with 16 bases between them. Germline V gene data show CDR1 as SQVTM and CDR2 as ANQGSEA. As DNA, the CDR3 is TGCAGCGTTCGAGACTGGAGGGTGGACAATGAGCAGTTCTTC. Encoded protein: CSVRDWRVDNEQFF.

This chain uses TRBV5-8 with TRBJ2-3; 7 bases line up with TRBD2. Trimming cost V 7 bases and J 6 bases; bases outside gene matches: 8. Germline V gene sequence: CDR1 SGHTS, CDR2 YDEGEE. This CDR3 region has 13 residues. The CDR3, as DNA: TGTGCCAGCCGGCGGGGGTACGGGGATACGCAGTATTTT. This sequence encodes CASRRGYGDTQYF.

This chain joins TRBV7-9 and TRBJ2-2; TRBD1 aligns across 7 bases. This CDR3 is built from 16 residues. With V trimmed by 5 bases and J by 1 base, 7 bases remained unmatched. Germline lookup yields CDR1 SEHNR and CDR2 FQNEAQ (reference sequence). The CDR3 coding sequence is TGTGCCAGCAGCCAAAGACAGGGCAGGAACACCGGGGAGCTGTTTTTT. It yields the protein CASSQRQGRNTGELFF.

This clonotype turned up a few times. The chain combines TRBV2 with TRBJ2-3, with D tentatively TRBD2 (6 bases). The germline gives CDR1 SNHLY, CDR2 FYNNEI. V lost 4 bases, J lost 3 bases, and 8 bases lay in between. The CDR3 is 13 amino acids. DNA of the CDR3: TGTGCCAGCAGTGGGGACTTTACAGATACGCAGTATTTT. It encodes CASSGDFTDTQYF.

This clonotype was seen a handful of times. The chain employs TRBV28 and TRBJ1-1; D possibly corresponds to TRBD1 (6 bases). The CDR3 consists of 15 residues. Germline V gene data show CDR1 as MDHEN and CDR2 as SYDVKM. Trimming cost V 2 bases and J 7 bases, with 17 bases left between them. The CDR3 nucleotides read TGTGCCAGCAGTTTAAATGCAGGGGCGGTCCATGAAGCTTTCTTT. Amino acid sequence: CASSLNAGAVHEAFF.

At least ten counts were recorded for this clonotype. The chain combines TRBV7-2 with TRBJ2-5; 10 nucleotides agree with TRBD2. Germline-derived CDR1 and CDR2 are SGHTA and FQGNSA. Germline trimming cut 5 bases from V and 0 bases from J; bases unmatched to any gene: 3. The CDR3 length is 15 residues. CDR3 DNA sequence: TGTGCCAGCAGCCTGACTAGCGGGTACCAAGAGACCCAGTACTTC. Translating it yields CASSLTSGYQETQYF. Variable domain in full (rest from reference TRBV7-2 and TRBJ2-5): GAGVSQSPSNKVTEKGKDVELRCDPISGHTALYWYRQSLGQGLEFLIYFQGNSAPDKSGLPSDRFSAERTGGSVSTLTIQRTQQEDSAVYLCASSLTSGYQETQYFGPGTRLLVL.

This clonotype was seen many times. This chain joins TRBV20-1 and TRBJ1-6, with TRBD1 identical over 9 bases. Losses at the gene ends were 6 bases for V and 10 bases for J; bases not matched to a gene: 10. This CDR3 has 14 amino acids. Germline CDR1 reads DFQATT; CDR2 reads SNEGSKA (reference sequence). Here the CDR3 reads CSARVGTGLSPLHF. The CDR3 DNA reads as TGCAGTGCCAGGGTCGGGACAGGGTTGTCACCCCTCCACTTT.

The J gene is TRBJ2-7, the V gene TRBV20-1; 12 bases map to TRBD2. This CDR3 is 14 amino acids long. The trim removed 5 bases at V and 6 bases at J, leaving 8 bases unmatched. Per germline, CDR1 DFQATT and CDR2 SNEGSKA (reference sequence). This CDR3 is CSALTSGGPSEQYF. Written as DNA, the CDR3 is TGCAGTGCTCTAACTAGCGGGGGGCCGAGCGAGCAGTACTTC.

This clonotype was counted ten times or more. The chain uses TRBV20-1 and TRBJ2-1; 9 bases are a match to TRBD1. CDR1 and CDR2 (germline): DFQATT, SNEGSKA (reference sequence). The V segment lost 1 base and the J segment 0 bases; nucleotides outside the gene matches: 10. The CDR3 runs to 18 residues. The CDR3 spells CSARVGTGPTSSYNEQFF. Here the CDR3 DNA reads TGCAGTGCTAGAGTCGGGACAGGGCCAACAAGCTCCTACAATGAGCAGTTCTTC.

This sequence joins TRBV9 and TRBJ2-3; D gene ambiguous. V lost 3 bases and J lost 2, with 13 bases in between. This CDR3 contains 15 residues. Germline CDR1 SGDLS, CDR2 YYNGEE. The CDR3 protein is CASSGGPPTTDTQYF. The CDR3 DNA reads as TGTGCCAGCAGCGGAGGTCCACCGACCACAGATACGCAGTATTTT.

The rearrangement uses TRBV29-1 and TRBJ2-2, with D maybe TRBD1 (6 bases). Germline assignment: CDR1 SQVTM and CDR2 ANQGSEA. The V end lost 3 bases, the J end lost 6 bases, and 11 bases lay between the germline ends. CDR3 length: 13 residues. Here the CDR3 DNA reads TGCAGCGTTGATGCAGGGGCCCCCGGGGAGCTGTTTTTT. Its translation is CSVDAGAPGELFF.

Only a few counts were recorded for this clonotype. The rearrangement joins TRBV5-1 to TRBJ2-1, with 7 bases fitting TRBD2. The length of the CDR3 is 15 residues. Germline V gene lookup returns CDR1 SGHRS and CDR2 YFSETQ. V dropped 0 bases and J dropped 8; count of bases not matched to a gene: 8. This chain's CDR3 is CASSLVSFGGDEQFF. In nucleotides, the CDR3 is TGCGCCAGCAGCTTGGTTAGCTTTGGGGGGGATGAGCAGTTCTTC.

This clonotype was counted only a few times. The chain uses TRBV12-3 or TRBV12-4 and TRBJ2-3; D not resolved. Trimming pared 5 bases from V and 2 bases from J, leaving 5 bases between. There are 12 residues in the CDR3. CDR3 nucleotides: TGTGCCAGCAGTCCACACACAGATACGCAGTATTTT. Translation: CASSPHTDTQYF.